Below, one T cell receptor (beta chain) is given with its context. Antigen: not known. The whole isolated RNA underwent reverse transcription, so sequencing captured expressed TCRB transcripts. The repertoire was sequenced with immunoSEQ multiplex PCR; TCRdb's copy has only in-frame clones and lacks some. Here the sample spans 300,000 to 400,000 clones, 11% being singletons. This sample was taken from a study of beta chain features in type 1 diabetes. Study results and caveats: The naive, central memory and Treg TCRB repertoires of patients appeared to be more similar to one another than those of healthy donors. All four CD4+ subsets of Type 1 diabetes patients contained TCRB CDR3s that were moderately but significantly shorter. Sequencing the cDNA could make cells with high TCR expression show up more than they should.

The ends were cut back, 3 bases at V and 6 bases at J, with 9 bases in the middle. The V gene's germline CDR1 is SEHNR and CDR2 FQNEAQ (reference sequence). The CDR3 is made up of 13 amino acids. The origin of this receptor is a woman under 40 in good health. The V call is TRBV7-9, the J call TRBJ2-1; TRBD1 might be the D (5 bases). The sequenced material came from naive CD4+ T cells from blood. CDR3 sequence reads: CASSFSGINEQFF. The CDR3 DNA is TGTGCCAGCAGCTTTTCAGGGATCAATGAGCAGTTCTTC.